Following are 3 T cell receptor beta chains from one sample sequenced in a study of T cell clonality in common variable immunodeficiency (dated by TCRdb to 2015 to 2017). The library came from the immunoSEQ multiplex PCR assay. In TCRdb, the immuneACCESS table is reduced to in-frame sequences with V and J assigned. These tables do not hold every clone; where another copy was compared, an unresolved V gene accounts for under half, and the others remain unexplained. For this sample, approximately 44,000 clones appear and none is a singleton. Clones ranked in the top ten supply 8% to 13% of the sample. Input material: peripheral blood mononuclear cells. These receptors originate from a person between 18 and 70 years old in good health.

This clone was found a few times. The read gets to within 3 residues of the CDR3 end, and the germline J gene fills in the rest. The chain links TRBV6-4 to TRBJ2-1; 11 nucleotides match TRBD2. Trimming cost V 6 bases and J 3 bases; bases outside gene matches: 4. This CDR3 contains 15 residues. Germline lookup yields CDR1 MRHNA and CDR2 SNTAGT. The CDR3 protein is CASSPLAGGYNEQFF. Partial CDR3 DNA: TGTGCCAGCAGCCCCCTAGCGGGGGGCTACAATGAG.

This clone has at least ten counts. The read ends 3 residues shy of where the CDR3 ends; the end is completed using the germline J gene. The genes are TRBV5-5 and TRBJ1-4; 9 positions match TRBD1. The CDR3 is made up of 14 amino acids. V lost 5 bases to trimming and J lost 8 bases; unmatched junction nucleotides: 7. Germline V gives CDR1 SGHKS, CDR2 YYEKEE (reference sequence). Incomplete CDR3 DNA: TGTGCCAGCAGAAGGACAGGGGCCATCGAAAAA. Its translation is CASRRTGAIEK. The CDR3 reads in full as CASRRTGAIEKLFF.

This clone was counted at least ten times. The DNA ends 3 residues before the CDR3 does, and the rest of the CDR3 is filled in from the germline J gene. This chain links TRBV5-1 with TRBJ2-1; no firm D call. This CDR3 has 13 amino acids. Trimming stripped 0 bases from V and 4 bases from J, with 5 bases between. CDR1 is SGHRS and CDR2 is YFSETQ in the germline V gene. The DNA read from the CDR3 is TGCGCCAGCAGCTTGGACGGGTACAATGAG. This translates into CASSLDGYNE. The whole CDR3 protein reads CASSLDGYNEQFF. Supplemented by reference TRBV5-1 and TRBJ2-1, the full variable domain reads KAGVTQTPRYLIKTRGQQVTLSCSPISGHRSVSWYQQTPGQGLQFLFEYFSETQRNKGNFPGRFSGRQFSNSRSEMNVSTLELGDSALYLCASSLDGYNEQFFGPGTRLTVL.